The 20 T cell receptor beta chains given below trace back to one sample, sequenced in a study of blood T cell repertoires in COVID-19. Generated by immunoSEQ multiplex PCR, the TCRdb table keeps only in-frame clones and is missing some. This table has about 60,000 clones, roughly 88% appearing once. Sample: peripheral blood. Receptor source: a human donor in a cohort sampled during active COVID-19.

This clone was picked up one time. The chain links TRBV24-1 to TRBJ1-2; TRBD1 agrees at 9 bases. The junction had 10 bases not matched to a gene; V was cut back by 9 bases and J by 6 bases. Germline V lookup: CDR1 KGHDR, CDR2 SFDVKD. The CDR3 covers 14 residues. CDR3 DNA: TGTGCCACCGGCCCAGGGACAGGGAACGATGGCTACACCTTC. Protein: CATGPGTGNDGYTF.

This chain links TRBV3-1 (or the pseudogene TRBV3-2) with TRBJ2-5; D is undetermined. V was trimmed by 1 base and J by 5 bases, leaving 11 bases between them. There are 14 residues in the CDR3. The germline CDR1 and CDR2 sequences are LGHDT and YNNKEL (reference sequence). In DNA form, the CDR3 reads TGTGCCAGCAGCCAAGGAGTAGCACGGGAGACCCAGTACTTC. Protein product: CASSQGVARETQYF.

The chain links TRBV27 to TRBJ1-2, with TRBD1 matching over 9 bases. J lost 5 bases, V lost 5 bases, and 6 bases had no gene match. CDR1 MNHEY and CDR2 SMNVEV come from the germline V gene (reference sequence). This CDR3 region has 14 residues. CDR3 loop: CASSPGTGRYGYTF. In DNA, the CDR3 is TGTGCCAGCAGTCCGGGGACAGGGAGATATGGCTACACCTTC.

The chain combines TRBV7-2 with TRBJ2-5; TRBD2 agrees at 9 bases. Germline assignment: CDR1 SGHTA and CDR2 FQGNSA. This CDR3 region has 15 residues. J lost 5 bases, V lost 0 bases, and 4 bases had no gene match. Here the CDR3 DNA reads TGTGCCAGCAGCTTAGCGGGGACTAGCATGGAGACCCAGTACTTC. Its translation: CASSLAGTSMETQYF.

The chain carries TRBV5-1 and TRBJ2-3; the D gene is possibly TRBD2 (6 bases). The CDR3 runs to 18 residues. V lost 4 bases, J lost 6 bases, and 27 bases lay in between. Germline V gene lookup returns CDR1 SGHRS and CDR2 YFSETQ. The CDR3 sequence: CASSQGRLGLLIMDTQYF. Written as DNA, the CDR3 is TGCGCCAGCAGCCAAGGTCGACTTGGACTATTGATAATGGATACGCAGTATTTT.

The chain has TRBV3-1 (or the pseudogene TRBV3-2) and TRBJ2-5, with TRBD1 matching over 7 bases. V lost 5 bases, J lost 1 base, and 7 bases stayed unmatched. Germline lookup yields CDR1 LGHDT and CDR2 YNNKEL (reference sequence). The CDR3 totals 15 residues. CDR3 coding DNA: TGTGCCAGCAGCTCAAGAGGGACAGCCCAAGAGACCCAGTACTTC. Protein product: CASSSRGTAQETQYF.

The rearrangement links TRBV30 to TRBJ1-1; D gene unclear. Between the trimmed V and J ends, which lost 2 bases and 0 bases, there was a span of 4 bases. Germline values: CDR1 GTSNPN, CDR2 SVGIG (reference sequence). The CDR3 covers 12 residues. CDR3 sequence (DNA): TGTGCCTGGAGTCCTGTGAACACTGAAGCTTTCTTT. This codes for CAWSPVNTEAFF.

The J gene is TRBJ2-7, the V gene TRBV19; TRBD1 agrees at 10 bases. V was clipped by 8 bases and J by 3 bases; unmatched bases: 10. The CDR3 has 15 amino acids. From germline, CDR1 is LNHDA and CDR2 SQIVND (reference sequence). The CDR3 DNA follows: TGTGCCAGTGGCCGGGCAGGGACAGGGGTCTACGAGCAGTACTTC. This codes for CASGRAGTGVYEQYF.

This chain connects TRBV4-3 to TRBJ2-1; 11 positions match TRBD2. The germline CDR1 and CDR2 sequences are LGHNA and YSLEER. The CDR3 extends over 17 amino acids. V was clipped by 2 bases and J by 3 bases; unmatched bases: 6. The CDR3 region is CASSQLAGGVDYNEQFF. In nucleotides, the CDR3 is TGCGCCAGCAGCCAACTAGCGGGGGGCGTCGACTACAATGAGCAGTTCTTC.

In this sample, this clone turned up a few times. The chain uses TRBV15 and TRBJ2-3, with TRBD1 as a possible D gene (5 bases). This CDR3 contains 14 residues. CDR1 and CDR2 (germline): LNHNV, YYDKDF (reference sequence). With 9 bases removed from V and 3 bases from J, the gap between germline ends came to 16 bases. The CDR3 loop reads CATRQSTVTDTQYF. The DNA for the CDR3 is TGTGCCACAAGACAGAGCACCGTGACAGATACGCAGTATTTT.

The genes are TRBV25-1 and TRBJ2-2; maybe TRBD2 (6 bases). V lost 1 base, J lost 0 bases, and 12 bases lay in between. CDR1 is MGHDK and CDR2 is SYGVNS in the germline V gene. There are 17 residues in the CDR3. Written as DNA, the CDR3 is TGTGCCAGCAGTGAATTTCTTGGCGGGGCGAACACCGGGGAGCTGTTTTTT. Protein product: CASSEFLGGANTGELFF.

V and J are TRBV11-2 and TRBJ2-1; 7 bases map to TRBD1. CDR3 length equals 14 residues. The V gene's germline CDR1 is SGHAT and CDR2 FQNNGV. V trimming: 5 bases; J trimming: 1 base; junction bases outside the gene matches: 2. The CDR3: CASSLGQSYNEQFF. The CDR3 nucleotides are TGTGCCAGCAGCCTGGGACAGTCCTACAATGAGCAGTTCTTC.

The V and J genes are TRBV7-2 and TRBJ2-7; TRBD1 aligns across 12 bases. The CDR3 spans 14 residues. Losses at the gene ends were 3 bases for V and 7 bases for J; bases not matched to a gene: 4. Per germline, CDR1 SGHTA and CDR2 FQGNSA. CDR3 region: CASSLGQGAWEQYF. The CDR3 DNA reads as TGTGCCAGCAGCTTGGGACAGGGGGCGTGGGAGCAGTACTTC.

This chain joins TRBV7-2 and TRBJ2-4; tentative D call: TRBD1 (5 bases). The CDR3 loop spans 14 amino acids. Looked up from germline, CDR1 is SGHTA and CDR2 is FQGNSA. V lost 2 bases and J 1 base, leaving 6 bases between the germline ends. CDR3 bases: TGTGCCAGCAGCTTAAACAGGGCCAAAAACATTCAGTACTTC. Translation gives CASSLNRAKNIQYF.

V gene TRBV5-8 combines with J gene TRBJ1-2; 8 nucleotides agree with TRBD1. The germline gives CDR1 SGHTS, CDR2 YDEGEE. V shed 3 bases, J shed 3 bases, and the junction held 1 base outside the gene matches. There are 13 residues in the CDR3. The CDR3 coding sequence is TGTGCCAGCAGCTCGGACAGGGACTATGGCTACACCTTC. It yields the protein CASSSDRDYGYTF.

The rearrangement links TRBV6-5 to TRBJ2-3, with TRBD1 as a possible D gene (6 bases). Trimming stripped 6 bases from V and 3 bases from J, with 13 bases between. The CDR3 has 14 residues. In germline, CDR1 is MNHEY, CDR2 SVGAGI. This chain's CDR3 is CASRRQVMTDTQYF. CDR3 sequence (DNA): TGTGCCAGCAGACGACAGGTGATGACAGATACGCAGTATTTT.

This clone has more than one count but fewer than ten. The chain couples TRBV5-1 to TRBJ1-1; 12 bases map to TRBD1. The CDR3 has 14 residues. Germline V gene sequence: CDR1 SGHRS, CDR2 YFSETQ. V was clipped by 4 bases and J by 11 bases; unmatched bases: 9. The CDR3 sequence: CASSLGQGASRAFF. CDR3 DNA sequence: TGCGCCAGCAGCCTGGGACAGGGGGCATCGCGGGCTTTCTTT.

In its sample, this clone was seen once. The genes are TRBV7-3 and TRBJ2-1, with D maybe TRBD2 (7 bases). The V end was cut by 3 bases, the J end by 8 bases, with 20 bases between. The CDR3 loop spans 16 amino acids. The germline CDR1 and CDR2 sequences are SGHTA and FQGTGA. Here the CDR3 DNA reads TGTGCCAGCAGCTTCAGAGGGGGGGGACCCCTCGATGAGCAGTTCTTC. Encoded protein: CASSFRGGGPLDEQFF.

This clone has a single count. The CDR3 DNA is TGTGCCAGTAGTATAGAGGAAGGGGGCTTTTCTGAAGCTTTCTTT. This gives the protein CASSIEEGGFSEAFF. V and J are TRBV19 and TRBJ1-1; 7 bases align to TRBD1. Germline-derived CDR1 and CDR2 are LNHDA and SQIVND (reference sequence). The CDR3 has 15 residues. V was pared by 0 bases and J by 6 bases, with 7 bases of the junction left unmatched.

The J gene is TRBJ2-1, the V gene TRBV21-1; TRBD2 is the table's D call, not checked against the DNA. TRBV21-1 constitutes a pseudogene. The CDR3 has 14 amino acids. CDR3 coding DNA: TGTGCCAGCACAACGGGTGTCGCCTACAATGAGCAGTTCTTC. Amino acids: CASTTGVAYNEQFF.